These 6 T cell receptor beta chains came from one sample sequenced in a study of cytomegalovirus exposure and HLA in healthy donors. The PCR contained 60 Vbeta and 13 Jbeta primers. Libraries were prepared by immunoSEQ multiplex PCR; TCRdb keeps only in-frame clonotypes and omits some of them. This table holds 150,000 to 200,000 clones, 75% to 80% found once. The specimen was PBMCs. The receptors were sampled from a man aged 35 to 55 in good health and CMV-seropositive.

This clone has a handful of counts. J is TRBJ2-1 and V is TRBV10-3; TRBD2 is a possible D gene (6 bases). Looked up from germline, CDR1 is ENHRY and CDR2 is SYGVKD. The CDR3 consists of 11 residues. The V and J ends lost 9 bases and 6 bases respectively, with 9 bases between them. CDR3 sequence reads: CAISAGNEQFF. In DNA, the CDR3 is TGTGCCATTTCAGCGGGCAATGAGCAGTTCTTC.

The chain employs TRBV6-5 and TRBJ1-6; D might be TRBD1 (5 bases). V was shortened by 2 bases and J by 9 bases, with 11 bases between the two germline ends. CDR3 length equals 14 residues. Germline-derived CDR1 and CDR2 are MNHEY and SVGAGI. CDR3 sequence (DNA): TGTGCCAGCAGTTACGCGGGGACTCGTTCACCCCTCCACTTT. This translates into CASSYAGTRSPLHF.

The V gene is TRBV27, the J gene TRBJ2-1; TRBD2 aligns across 13 bases. With 5 bases clipped from V and 7 bases from J, the junction kept 8 bases outside the gene matches. CDR3 size: 16 residues. Germline V CDR1 and CDR2: MNHEY, SMNVEV (reference sequence). The DNA of the CDR3 is TGTGCCAGCAGTCGGGGCCTGGGACTAGCGGGAAATGAGCAGTTCTTC. Its translation: CASSRGLGLAGNEQFF.

This clone has more than one count but fewer than ten. J is TRBJ2-1 and V is TRBV29-1, with 7 bases aligning to TRBD2. This CDR3 spans 16 amino acids. Germline V CDR1 and CDR2: SQVTM, ANQGSEA. The V gene end was trimmed by 4 bases and the J gene end by 2 bases; junction bases not matched to a gene: 11. The CDR3 bases are TGCAGCGTTGTCAGGTCCCGGGCGGGGGCCTACAATGAGCAGTTCTTC. Residues: CSVVRSRAGAYNEQFF.

This clone appeared a few times. This chain uses TRBV7-4 with TRBJ2-7; 12 bases line up with TRBD1. The CDR3 has 16 residues. The V gene end was trimmed by 5 bases and the J gene end by 6 bases; junction bases not matched to a gene: 11. Germline CDR1 and CDR2: SGHVT and SQSDAQ. In DNA, the CDR3 is TGTGCCAGCAGCCCTCTCGAAGGGACAGGGGGCCGCGAGCAGTACTTC. Residues: CASSPLEGTGGREQYF.

The chain recombines TRBV2 with TRBJ2-3; D is possibly TRBD2 (5 bases). The germline gives CDR1 SNHLY, CDR2 FYNNEI. The CDR3 extends over 16 amino acids. V lost 3 bases and J 4 bases, leaving 17 bases between the germline ends. The CDR3 bases are TGTGCCAGCAGTGATCAACTAGGTGGCTTGGCAGATACGCAGTATTTT. Protein product: CASSDQLGGLADTQYF.